The rows below give T cell receptor beta chains drawn from one sample of a study of blood T cell repertoires in COVID-19. Method: immunoSEQ multiplex PCR; TCRdb's copy keeps in-frame clones and lacks some. This table has roughly 180,000 clones, roughly 80% appearing once. The sequenced sample consisted of peripheral blood. Receptor source: a woman in her 40s with COVID-19, enrolled during active disease. CDR3s include the opening cysteine and the closing phenylalanine or tryptophan. A D gene is named only where the DNA matches it firmly. Only some rows state a clone size, as once, few, many or a class for expanded clones.

j_call clone_size d_call v_call cdr3_aa cdr3_nt
TRBJ2-3 NA TRBD1 TRBV28 CASSQPGQGVTDTQYF TGTGCCAGCAGTCAACCGGGACAGGGAGTCACAGATACGCAGTATTTT
TRBJ2-3 NA NA TRBV5-1 CASSLVAGGSTDTQYF TGCGCCAGCAGCTTGGTTGCCGGCGGCAGCACAGATACGCAGTATTTT
TRBJ2-2 few NA TRBV19 CASRSMTRERVGELFF TGTGCCAGTAGATCAATGACCCGGGAGCGCGTCGGGGAGCTGTTTTTT
TRBJ1-2 NA NA TRBV3-1/TRBV3-2 CASGAGYGYTF TGTGCCAGCGGGGCCGGGTATGGCTACACCTTC
TRBJ2-1 NA TRBD1 TRBV6-5 CASKGAYGYNEQFF TGTGCCAGCAAGGGGGCCTACGGGTACAATGAGCAGTTCTTC
TRBJ1-2 once NA TRBV28 CASTIGGYGYTF TGTGCCAGCACTATCGGGGGATATGGCTACACCTTC
TRBJ2-7 NA TRBD2 TRBV3-1/TRBV3-2 CASSPVGGLSYEQYF TGTGCCAGCAGCCCTGTCGGGGGGTTGTCCTACGAGCAGTACTTC
TRBJ2-7 few TRBD2 TRBV10-3 CAISVGLALREQYF TGTGCCATCAGTGTGGGACTAGCTTTGCGCGAGCAGTACTTC
TRBJ2-5 NA TRBD2 TRBV28 CASSLSLAGVGETQYF TGTGCCAGCAGTTTGTCACTAGCGGGAGTGGGGGAGACCCAGTACTTC
TRBJ2-5 once NA TRBV11-3 CASSLGPQETQYF TGTGCCAGCAGCTTGGGGCCTCAAGAGACCCAGTACTTC
TRBJ2-7 many TRBD2 TRBV4-2 CASSQESTSGSYEQYF TGTGCCAGCAGCCAAGAGTCAACTAGCGGGTCCTACGAGCAGTACTTC
TRBJ2-7 NA NA TRBV6-6 CASSYSYYEQYF TGTGCCAGCAGTTACAGCTACTACGAGCAGTACTTC
TRBJ2-1 NA TRBD2 TRBV9 CASSTRGLAGNEQFF TGTGCCAGCAGCACCAGGGGACTAGCGGGCAATGAGCAGTTCTTC
TRBJ1-1 NA NA TRBV19 CASTRVTGSANTEAFF TGTGCCAGTACCCGCGTTACGGGATCGGCGAACACTGAAGCTTTCTTT
TRBJ2-3 NA TRBD2 TRBV4-2 CASSLKGLAGDGADTQYF TGTGCCAGCAGCCTAAAGGGACTAGCGGGAGATGGTGCAGATACGCAGTATTTT
TRBJ2-3 NA TRBD2 TRBV27 CASSLSPGLAVTDTQYF TGTGCCAGCAGTTTATCACCGGGACTAGCGGTAACAGATACGCAGTATTTT
TRBJ2-1 NA TRBD1 TRBV14 CASSPIPGTGFGNNEQFF TGTGCCAGCAGCCCGATACCCGGGACAGGCTTCGGGAACAATGAGCAGTTCTTC
TRBJ2-3 NA NA TRBV28 CASTPGYTQYF TGTGCCAGCACCCCAGGGTATACGCAGTATTTT
TRBJ1-6 few NA TRBV27 CASSPSTRNSPLHF TGTGCCAGCAGTCCATCGACACGAAATTCACCCCTCCACTTT
TRBJ2-2 few TRBD2 TRBV29-1 CSVKGLAVANTGELFF TGCAGCGTTAAGGGACTAGCGGTCGCGAACACCGGGGAGCTGTTTTTT
TRBJ1-3 NA TRBD1 TRBV2 CASSTGEGNTIYF TGTGCCAGCAGTACAGGGGAAGGAAACACCATATATTTT
TRBJ2-7 few TRBD1 TRBV4-1 CASSQGRRTGGHEQYF TGCGCCAGCAGCCAAGGGCGTAGGACAGGGGGCCACGAGCAGTACTTC
TRBJ1-1 NA NA TRBV18 CASSHDKLVEAFF TGTGCCAGCTCACATGACAAGCTGGTTGAAGCTTTCTTT
TRBJ1-3 NA NA TRBV4-1 CASSRDGGTGNTIYF TGCGCCAGCAGCCGAGATGGAGGGACTGGAAACACCATATATTTT
TRBJ1-5 NA NA TRBV3-1/TRBV3-2 CASSHLNQPQHF TGTGCCAGCAGCCACCTCAATCAGCCCCAGCATTTT
TRBJ1-2 NA NA TRBV3-1/TRBV3-2 CASSQASGEGYTF TGTGCCAGCAGCCAAGCTTCGGGGGAAGGCTACACCTTC
TRBJ1-1 NA NA TRBV28 CASSLETEAFF TGTGCCAGCAGTTTGGAGACTGAAGCTTTCTTT
TRBJ1-5 once TRBD1 TRBV6-1 CASSEGQGASQPQHF TGTGCCAGCAGTGAGGGGCAGGGGGCGAGTCAGCCCCAGCATTTT
TRBJ2-4 NA TRBD1 TRBV28 CASSRQGIGIQYF TGTGCCAGCAGCCGACAGGGGATCGGGATTCAGTACTTC